This T cell receptor beta chain was sequenced in a study of human CD4 T cells and Enterobacteriaceae. Study outcomes and limitations: In the top 5%: about 55% of the 19 and about 60% of the roughly 30 cross-reactive clonotypes.

Notes on this clone: Its cognate antigen is unknown.

Sorting took every CD4+ cell except CD45RA+CCR7+CD95- naive cells, reaching over 95% purity. CD4 and CD14 magnetic microbeads positively selected total CD4+ T cells and monocytes. Sorted cells lacked CD8+, CD14+, CD16+, CD56+, CD19+ and CD25-bright cells. Libraries were prepared by immunoSEQ multiplex PCR; TCRdb keeps only in-frame clonotypes and omits some of them. Of some 29,000 clones in the sample, approximately 84% were seen once. The V gene lost 4 bases and the J gene lost 8 bases, with 11 bases spanning the gap. Germline CDR1 and CDR2: GTSNPN and SVGIG (reference sequence). CDR3 length: 11 residues.

The source material was memory CD4+ T cells from blood. This sequence joins TRBV30 and TRBJ1-1, with D possibly matching TRBD1 (6 bases). The receptor was derived from a human donor in good health. CDR3 in DNA: TGTGCCTGGAAAGGGGGGACAGAAGCTTTCTTT. This encodes CAWKGGTEAFF.